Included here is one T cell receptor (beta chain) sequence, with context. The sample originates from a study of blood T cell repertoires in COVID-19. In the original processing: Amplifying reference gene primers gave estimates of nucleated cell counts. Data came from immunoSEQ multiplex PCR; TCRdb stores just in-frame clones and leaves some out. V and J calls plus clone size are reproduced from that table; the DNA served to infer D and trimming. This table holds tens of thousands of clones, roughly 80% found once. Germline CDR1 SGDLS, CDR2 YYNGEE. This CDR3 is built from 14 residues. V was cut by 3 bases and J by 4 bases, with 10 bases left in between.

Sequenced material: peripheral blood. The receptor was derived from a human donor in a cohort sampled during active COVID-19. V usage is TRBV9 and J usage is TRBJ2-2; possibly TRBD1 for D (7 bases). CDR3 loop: CASSGQGGTGELFF. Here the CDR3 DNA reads TGTGCCAGCAGCGGACAGGGAGGCACCGGGGAGCTGTTTTTT.